This T cell receptor (beta chain) comes out of a study of T-cell reconstitution after alpha-beta-depleted transplantation in children. Study outcomes and limitations: T-cell counts and diversity were attributed mostly to newly produced T cells one year after transplant.

It was with unique molecular identifiers that the TCRbeta library was prepared. Each CDR3 protein is one row after TCRdb ran MiXCR on the PCR reads. The table lists just over 950,000 distinct CDR3 sequences, about 29% of them singletons, with under 30% in the top ten. This clonotype was detected ten times or more. Antigen specificity is unknown. Germline V gene sequence: CDR1 ENHRY, CDR2 SYGVKD. CDR3 length: 14 amino acids. Trimming pared 2 bases from V and 8 bases from J, leaving 14 bases between. This receptor was taken from a boy under two years old who had a stem cell transplant for SCID, so the T cells may come from the graft donor. The chain links TRBV10-3 to TRBJ2-3, with D perhaps given as TRBD1 or TRBD2 (5 bases each). The source was PBMCs, mostly from graft donor cells, collected 360 days after TCRalphabeta/CD19-depleted stem cell transplant. CDR3: CAISEGGPAATQYF. CDR3 in DNA: TGTGCCATCAGTGAGGGGGGACCTGCGGCTACGCAGTATTTT.